This TCR beta chain comes out of a study of blood T cell repertoires in COVID-19. Sequencing was performed with immunoSEQ multiplex PCR; in TCRdb, only in-frame clones are kept and a portion is missing. The table includes hundreds of thousands of clones, 83% detected once. There are 14 residues in the CDR3. Trimming took 6 bases from V and 0 from J, leaving 10 bases between them. Germline V gene sequence: CDR1 LGHNT, CDR2 FRNRAP. This study enrolled people aged 18 to 89 from about two dozen US geographic areas. Cohorts were based on clinical histories the participants reported. In the 2 weeks before study entry, exposed participants met a COVID-19 case, which was PCR-confirmed or clinician-diagnosed.

The TCR comes from a woman between 40 and 55 years old who had been exposed to COVID-19. Sequenced input: PBMCs or T cells enriched from blood (not recorded which). The chain has TRBV12-5 and TRBJ2-3; D uncertain. CDR3 protein: CASGAKLSTDTQYF. The CDR3 DNA reads TGTGCTAGTGGCGCAAAACTTAGCACAGATACGCAGTATTTT.